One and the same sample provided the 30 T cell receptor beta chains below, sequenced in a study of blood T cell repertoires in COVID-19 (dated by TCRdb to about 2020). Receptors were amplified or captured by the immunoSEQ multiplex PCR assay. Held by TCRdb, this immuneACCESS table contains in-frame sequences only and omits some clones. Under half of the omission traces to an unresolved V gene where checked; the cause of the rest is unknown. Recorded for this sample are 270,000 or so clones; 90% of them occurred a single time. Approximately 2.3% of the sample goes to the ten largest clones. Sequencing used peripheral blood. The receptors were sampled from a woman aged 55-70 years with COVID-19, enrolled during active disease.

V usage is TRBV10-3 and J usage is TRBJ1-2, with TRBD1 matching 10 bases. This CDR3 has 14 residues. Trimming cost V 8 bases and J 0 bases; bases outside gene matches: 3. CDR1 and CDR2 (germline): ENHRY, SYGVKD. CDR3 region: CAIGGQGANYGYTF. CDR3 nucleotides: TGTGCCATCGGTGGACAGGGGGCTAACTATGGCTACACCTTC.

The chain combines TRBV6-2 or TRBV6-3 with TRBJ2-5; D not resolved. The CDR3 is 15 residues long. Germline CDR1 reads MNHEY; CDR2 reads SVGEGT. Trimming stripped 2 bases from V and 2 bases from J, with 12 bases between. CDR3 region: CASSYLSLSQETQYF. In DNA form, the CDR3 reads TGTGCCAGCAGTTACCTGTCCTTATCTCAAGAGACCCAGTACTTC.

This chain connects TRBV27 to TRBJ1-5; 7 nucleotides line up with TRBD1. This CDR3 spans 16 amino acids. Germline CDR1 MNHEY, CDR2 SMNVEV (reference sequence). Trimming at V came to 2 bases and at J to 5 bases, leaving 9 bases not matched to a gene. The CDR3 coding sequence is TGTGCCAGCAGTTTAGAGTTTGACAGGGCGGATCAGCCCCAGCATTTT. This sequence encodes CASSLEFDRADQPQHF.

CDR3 nucleotides: TGTGCCAGCAGCCCTCCCCCAGATACGCAGTATTTT. This codes for CASSPPPDTQYF. V and J are TRBV7-9 and TRBJ2-3; the D is unclear. The germline CDR1 and CDR2 sequences are SEHNR and FQNEAQ (reference sequence). Trimming removed 5 bases at V and 4 bases at J, with 7 bases between. The CDR3 extends over 12 amino acids.

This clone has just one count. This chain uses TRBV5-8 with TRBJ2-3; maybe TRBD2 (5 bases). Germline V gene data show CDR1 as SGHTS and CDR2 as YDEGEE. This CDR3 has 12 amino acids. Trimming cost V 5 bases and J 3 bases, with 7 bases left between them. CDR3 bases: TGTGCCAGCAGGGAGGATACAGATACGCAGTATTTT. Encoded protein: CASREDTDTQYF.

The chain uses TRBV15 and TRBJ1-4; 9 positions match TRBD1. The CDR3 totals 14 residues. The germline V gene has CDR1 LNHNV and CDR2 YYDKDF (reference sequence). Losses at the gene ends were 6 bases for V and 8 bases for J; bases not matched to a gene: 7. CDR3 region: CATRRGQGQEKLFF. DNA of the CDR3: TGTGCCACCAGAAGGGGACAGGGACAAGAAAAACTGTTTTTT.

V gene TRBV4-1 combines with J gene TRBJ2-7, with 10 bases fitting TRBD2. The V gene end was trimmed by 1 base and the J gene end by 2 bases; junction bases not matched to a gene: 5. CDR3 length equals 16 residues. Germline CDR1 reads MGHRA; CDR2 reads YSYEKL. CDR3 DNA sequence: TGCGCCAGCAGCCAAGTCTGGACTAGCGGTACCTACGAGCAGTACTTC. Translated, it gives CASSQVWTSGTYEQYF.

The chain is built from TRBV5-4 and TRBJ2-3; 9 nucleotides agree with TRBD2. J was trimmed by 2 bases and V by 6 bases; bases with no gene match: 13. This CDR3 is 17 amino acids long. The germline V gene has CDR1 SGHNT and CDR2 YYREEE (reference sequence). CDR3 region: CASTQRLAGATTDTQYF. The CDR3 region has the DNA TGTGCCAGCACCCAGAGATTAGCGGGGGCAACCACAGATACGCAGTATTTT.

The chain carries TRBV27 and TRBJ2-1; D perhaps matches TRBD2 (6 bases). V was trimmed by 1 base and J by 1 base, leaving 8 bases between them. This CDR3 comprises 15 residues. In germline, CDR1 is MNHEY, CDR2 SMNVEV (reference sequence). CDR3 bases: TGTGCCAGCAGTTTATGGGGGGAATCCTACAATGAGCAGTTCTTC. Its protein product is CASSLWGESYNEQFF.

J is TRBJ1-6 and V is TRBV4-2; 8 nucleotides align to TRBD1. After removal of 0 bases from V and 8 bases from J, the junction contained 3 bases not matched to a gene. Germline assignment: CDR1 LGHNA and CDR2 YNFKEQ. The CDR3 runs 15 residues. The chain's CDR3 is CASSQDGQGDSPLHF. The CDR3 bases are TGTGCCAGCAGCCAAGACGGACAGGGAGATTCACCCCTCCACTTT.

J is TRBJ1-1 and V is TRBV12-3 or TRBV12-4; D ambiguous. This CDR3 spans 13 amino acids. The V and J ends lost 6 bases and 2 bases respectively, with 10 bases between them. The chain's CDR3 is CASSPGVNTEAFF. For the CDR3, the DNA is TGTGCCAGCAGCCCGGGAGTCAACACTGAAGCTTTCTTT.

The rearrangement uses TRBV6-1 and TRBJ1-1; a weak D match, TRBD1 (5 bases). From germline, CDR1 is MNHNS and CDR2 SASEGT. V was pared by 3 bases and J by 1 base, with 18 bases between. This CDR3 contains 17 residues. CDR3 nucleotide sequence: TGTGCCAGCAGTGACGGGGGGTGGGAATCGCGGAACACTGAAGCTTTCTTT. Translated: CASSDGGWESRNTEAFF.

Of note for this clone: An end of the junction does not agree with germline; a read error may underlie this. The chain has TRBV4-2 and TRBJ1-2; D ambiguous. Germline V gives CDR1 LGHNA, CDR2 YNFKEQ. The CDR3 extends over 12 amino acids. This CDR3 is CASSQSRETARF. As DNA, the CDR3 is TGTGCCAGCAGCCAATCGAGGGAAACGGCCCGCTTC.

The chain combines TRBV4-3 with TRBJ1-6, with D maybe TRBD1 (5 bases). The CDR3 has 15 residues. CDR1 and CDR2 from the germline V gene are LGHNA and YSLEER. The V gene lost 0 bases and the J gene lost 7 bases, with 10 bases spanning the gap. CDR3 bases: TGCGCCAGCAGCCAAGATTGGGCAGGGAATTCACCCCTCCACTTT. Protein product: CASSQDWAGNSPLHF.

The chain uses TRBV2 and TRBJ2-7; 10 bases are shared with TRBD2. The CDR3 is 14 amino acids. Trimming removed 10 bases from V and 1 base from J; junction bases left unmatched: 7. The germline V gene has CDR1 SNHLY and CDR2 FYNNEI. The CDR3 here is CATHRLAGSYEQYF. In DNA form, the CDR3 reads TGTGCCACACACCGACTAGCGGGTTCCTACGAGCAGTACTTC.

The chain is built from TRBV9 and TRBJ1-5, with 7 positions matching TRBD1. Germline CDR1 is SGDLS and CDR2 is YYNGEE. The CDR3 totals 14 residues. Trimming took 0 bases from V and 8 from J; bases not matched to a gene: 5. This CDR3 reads CASSVDAGGKPQHF. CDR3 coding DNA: TGTGCCAGCAGCGTAGATGCAGGGGGAAAGCCCCAGCATTTT.

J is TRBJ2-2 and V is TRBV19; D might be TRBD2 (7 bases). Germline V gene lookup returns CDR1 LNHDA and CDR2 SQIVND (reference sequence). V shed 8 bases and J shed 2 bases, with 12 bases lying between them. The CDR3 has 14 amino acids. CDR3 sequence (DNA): TGTGCCAGTTTAGGGGGGGCTAACACCGGGGAGCTGTTTTTT. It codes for CASLGGANTGELFF.

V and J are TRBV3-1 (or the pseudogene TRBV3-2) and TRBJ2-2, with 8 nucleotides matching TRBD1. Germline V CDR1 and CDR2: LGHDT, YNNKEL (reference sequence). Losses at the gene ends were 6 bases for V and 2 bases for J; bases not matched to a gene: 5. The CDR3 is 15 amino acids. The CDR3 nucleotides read TGTGCCAGCAGGTCACAGGGGGTAAACACCGGGGAGCTGTTTTTT. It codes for CASRSQGVNTGELFF.

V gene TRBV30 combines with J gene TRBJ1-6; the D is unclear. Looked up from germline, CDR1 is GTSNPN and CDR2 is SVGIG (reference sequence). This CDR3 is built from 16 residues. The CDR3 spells CASAGRTNSYNSPLHF. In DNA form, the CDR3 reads TGTGCTTCAGCCGGACGGACTAACTCCTATAATTCACCCCTCCACTTT.

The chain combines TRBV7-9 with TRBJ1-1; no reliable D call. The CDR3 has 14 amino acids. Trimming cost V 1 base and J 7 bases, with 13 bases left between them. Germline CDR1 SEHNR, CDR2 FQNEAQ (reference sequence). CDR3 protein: CASSLVVSPFEAFF. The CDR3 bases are TGTGCCAGCAGCTTAGTAGTAAGCCCTTTTGAAGCTTTCTTT.

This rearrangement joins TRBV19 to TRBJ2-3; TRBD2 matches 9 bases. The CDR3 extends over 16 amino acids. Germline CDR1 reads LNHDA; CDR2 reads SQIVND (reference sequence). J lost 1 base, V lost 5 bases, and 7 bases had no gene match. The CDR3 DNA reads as TGTGCCAGTAGTGAATTGCGGGGGGGCGGCACAGATACGCAGTATTTT. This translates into CASSELRGGGTDTQYF.

CDR3 loop: CASGNIQSLLNTEAFF. CDR3 DNA sequence: TGTGCCAGCGGTAATATCCAAAGCCTTTTGAACACTGAAGCTTTCTTT. The genes are TRBV7-2 and TRBJ1-1; D gene ambiguous. Germline loops: CDR1 SGHTA, CDR2 FQGNSA. The CDR3 length is 16 residues. Trimming cost V 8 bases and J 0 bases, with 19 bases left between them.

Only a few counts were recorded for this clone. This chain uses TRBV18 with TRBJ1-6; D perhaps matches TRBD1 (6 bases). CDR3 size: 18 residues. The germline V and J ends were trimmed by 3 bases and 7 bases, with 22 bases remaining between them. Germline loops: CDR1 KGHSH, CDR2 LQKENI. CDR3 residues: CASSPGRPGARPNSPLHF. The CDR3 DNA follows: TGTGCCAGCTCACCGGGCCGGCCAGGGGCGAGACCCAATTCACCCCTCCACTTT.

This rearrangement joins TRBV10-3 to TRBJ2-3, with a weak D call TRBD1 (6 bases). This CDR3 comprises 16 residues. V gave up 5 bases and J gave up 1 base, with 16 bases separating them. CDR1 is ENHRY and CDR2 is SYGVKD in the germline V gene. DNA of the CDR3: TGTGCCATCAGTTCCGGCAGGGGACGGGGCACAGATACGCAGTATTTT. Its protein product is CAISSGRGRGTDTQYF.

Here the CDR3 DNA reads TGTGCCAGCAGCTTCTCGAACACTGAAGCTTTCTTT. Encoded protein: CASSFSNTEAFF. The V and J genes are TRBV7-2 and TRBJ1-1; no clear D. CDR3 length: 12 residues. Trimming shortened V by 3 bases and J by 1 base, and 3 bases separated the two germline ends. Germline lookup yields CDR1 SGHTA and CDR2 FQGNSA. Full variable domain (outside the CDR3, taken from reference TRBV7-2 and TRBJ1-1): GAGVSQSPSNKVTEKGKDVELRCDPISGHTALYWYRQSLGQGLEFLIYFQGNSAPDKSGLPSDRFSAERTGGSVSTLTIQRTQQEDSAVYLCASSFSNTEAFFGQGTRLTVV.

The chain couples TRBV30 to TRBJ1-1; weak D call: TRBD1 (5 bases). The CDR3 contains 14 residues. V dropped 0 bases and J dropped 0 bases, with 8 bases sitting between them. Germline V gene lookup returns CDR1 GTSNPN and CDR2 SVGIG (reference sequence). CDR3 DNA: TGTGCCTGGAGTGTACGCAGGGTGAACACTGAAGCTTTCTTT. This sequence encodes CAWSVRRVNTEAFF.

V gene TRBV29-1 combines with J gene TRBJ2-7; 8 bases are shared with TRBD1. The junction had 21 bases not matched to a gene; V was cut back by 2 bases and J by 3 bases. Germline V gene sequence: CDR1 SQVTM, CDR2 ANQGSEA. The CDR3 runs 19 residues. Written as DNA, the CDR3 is TGCAGCGTTGAAAGCCGGGACAGGTTTAGGGGCAGACTATGCTACGAGCAGTACTTC. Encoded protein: CSVESRDRFRGRLCYEQYF.

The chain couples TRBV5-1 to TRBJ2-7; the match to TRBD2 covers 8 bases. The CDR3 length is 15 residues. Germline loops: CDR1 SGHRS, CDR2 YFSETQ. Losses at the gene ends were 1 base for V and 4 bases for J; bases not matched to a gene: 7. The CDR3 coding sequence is TGCGCCAGCAGCTTGACCAGCGGGGGAGCGTACGAGCAGTACTTC. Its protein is CASSLTSGGAYEQYF.

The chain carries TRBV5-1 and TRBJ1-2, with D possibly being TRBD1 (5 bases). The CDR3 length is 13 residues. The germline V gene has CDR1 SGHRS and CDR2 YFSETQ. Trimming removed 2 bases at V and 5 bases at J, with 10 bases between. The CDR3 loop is CASSFARVYGYTF. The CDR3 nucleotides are TGCGCCAGCAGCTTTGCCAGGGTTTATGGCTACACCTTC.

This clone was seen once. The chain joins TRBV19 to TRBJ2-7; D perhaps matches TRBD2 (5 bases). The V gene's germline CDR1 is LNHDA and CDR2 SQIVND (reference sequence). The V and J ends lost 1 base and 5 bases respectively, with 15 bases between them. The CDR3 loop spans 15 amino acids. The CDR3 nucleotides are TGTGCCAGTAGTATAGGGGCGGGCCCAAACGACGAGCAGTACTTC. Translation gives CASSIGAGPNDEQYF.